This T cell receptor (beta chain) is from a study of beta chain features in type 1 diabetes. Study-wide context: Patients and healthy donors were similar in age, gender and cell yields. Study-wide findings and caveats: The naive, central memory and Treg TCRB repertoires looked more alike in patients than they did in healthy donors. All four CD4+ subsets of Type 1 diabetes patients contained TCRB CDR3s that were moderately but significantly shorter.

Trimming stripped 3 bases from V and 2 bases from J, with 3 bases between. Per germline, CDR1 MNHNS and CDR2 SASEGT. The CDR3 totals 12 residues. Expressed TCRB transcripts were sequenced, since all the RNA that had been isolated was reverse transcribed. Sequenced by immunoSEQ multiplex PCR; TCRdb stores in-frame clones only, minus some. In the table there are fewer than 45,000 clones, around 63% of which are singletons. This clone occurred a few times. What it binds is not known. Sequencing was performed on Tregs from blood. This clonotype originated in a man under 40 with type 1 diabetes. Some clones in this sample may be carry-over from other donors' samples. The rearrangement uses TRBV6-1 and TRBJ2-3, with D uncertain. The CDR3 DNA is TGTGCCAGCAGTGAGGCCACAGATACGCAGTATTTT. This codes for CASSEATDTQYF.